These 30 T cell receptor beta chains originate from one sample sequenced in a study of technical replicates of blood from a few donors. Profiling relied on immunoSEQ multiplex PCR, and the TCRdb table lists in-frame clones only, not all of them. The sample has around 83,000 clones, roughly 94% seen once. Sequences were obtained from T cells isolated from PBMCs. The receptor set was obtained from a human donor in good health.

The V call is TRBV5-8, the J call TRBJ1-5; D unclear. This CDR3 comprises 15 residues. Trimming took 0 bases from V and 2 from J, leaving 9 bases between them. Germline CDR1 SGHTS, CDR2 YDEGEE. CDR3 bases: TGTGCCAGCAGCTTGGCAGTGCTAGGCAATCAGCCCCAGCATTTT. This translates into CASSLAVLGNQPQHF.

The chain links TRBV28 to TRBJ1-1; D may be TRBD1 (6 bases). V gave up 6 bases and J gave up 6 bases, with 20 bases separating them. From germline, CDR1 is MDHEN and CDR2 SYDVKM. This CDR3 region has 15 residues. CDR3 sequence: CASSLPEQGTPEAFF. CDR3 DNA sequence: TGTGCCAGCAGCCTACCCGAGCAGGGGACCCCTGAAGCTTTCTTT.

The rearrangement links TRBV7-8 to TRBJ1-1, with 7 bases that match TRBD1. Germline V gene sequence: CDR1 SGHVS, CDR2 FQNEAQ. The length of the CDR3 is 15 residues. Germline trimming cut 5 bases from V and 2 bases from J; bases unmatched to any gene: 8. CDR3 sequence reads: CASSNPGQRNTEAFF. For the CDR3, the DNA is TGTGCCAGCAGCAACCCGGGACAGAGAAACACTGAAGCTTTCTTT. Full variable domain (outside the CDR3, taken from reference TRBV7-8 and TRBJ1-1): GAGVSQSPRYKVAKRGQDVALRCDPISGHVSLFWYQQALGQGPEFLTYFQNEAQLDKSGLPSDRFFAERPEGSVSTLKIQRTQQEDSAVYLCASSNPGQRNTEAFFGQGTRLTVV.

This sequence joins TRBV7-9 and TRBJ2-2; TRBD2 might be the D (7 bases). CDR1 is SEHNR and CDR2 is FQNEAQ in the germline V gene (reference sequence). The ends were cut back, 9 bases at V and 5 bases at J, with 22 bases in the middle. This CDR3 has 16 amino acids. This CDR3 is CASRGADSLTTGELFF. The CDR3 DNA follows: TGTGCCAGTCGGGGGGCTGACAGCCTTACAACCGGGGAGCTGTTTTTT.

The chain recombines TRBV11-2 with TRBJ2-4; TRBD2 matches at 11 bases. Germline-derived CDR1 and CDR2 are SGHAT and FQNNGV. This CDR3 is 18 amino acids long. V lost 3 bases and J lost 3; bases outside the gene matches: 10. The chain's CDR3 is CASSFYSSGRSDKNIQYF. The CDR3 DNA reads as TGTGCCAGCAGCTTCTATTCTAGCGGGAGGTCCGACAAAAACATTCAGTACTTC.

This clone was seen only a few times. V and J are TRBV28 and TRBJ2-1; 10 bases agree with TRBD2. The CDR3 extends over 17 amino acids. The V gene end was trimmed by 6 bases and the J gene end by 8 bases; junction bases not matched to a gene: 16. CDR1 is MDHEN, CDR2 SYDVKM, per germline. CDR3: CASSPPSGSVVNDEQFF. The CDR3 DNA is TGTGCCAGCAGCCCCCCTAGCGGGAGTGTCGTTAACGATGAGCAGTTCTTC.

The V and J genes are TRBV2 and TRBJ2-6, with no clear D. The germline V gene encodes CDR1 SNHLY and CDR2 FYNNEI. This CDR3 has 15 residues. Trimming cost V 6 bases and J 0 bases, with 9 bases left between them. The CDR3 loop is CASRAASSGANVLTF. Written as DNA, the CDR3 is TGTGCCAGCAGAGCAGCTAGCTCTGGGGCCAACGTCCTGACTTTC.

The rearrangement uses TRBV7-6 and TRBJ2-1, with a possible D match to TRBD1 (5 bases). The CDR3 sequence is 13 residues long. Germline V CDR1 and CDR2: SGHVS, FNYEAQ. V was pared by 1 base and J by 11 bases, with 12 bases between. The CDR3 DNA reads TGTGCCAGCAGCTTAGAGAGTATGGGGCAGCAGTTCTTC. It encodes CASSLESMGQQFF. Combining the CDR3 with reference TRBV7-6 and TRBJ2-1 gives the whole variable domain GAGVSQSPRYKVTKRGQDVALRCDPISGHVSLYWYRQALGQGPEFLTYFNYEAQQDKSGLPNDRFSAERPEGSISTLTIQRTEQRDSAMYRCASSLESMGQQFFGPGTRLTVL.

The chain links TRBV5-6 to TRBJ2-4, with TRBD1 identical over 7 bases. This CDR3 comprises 12 residues. Looked up from germline, CDR1 is SGHDT and CDR2 is YYEEEE. After removal of 0 bases from V and 13 bases from J, the junction contained 4 bases not matched to a gene. The CDR3 loop is CASSLADRVQYF. CDR3 sequence (DNA): TGTGCCAGCAGCTTGGCCGACAGGGTACAGTACTTC.

CDR3 sequence: CASSFRSRREGQNTQYF. The CDR3 coding sequence is TGTGCCAGCAGCTTTCGGAGCCGACGGGAGGGCCAGAATACGCAGTATTTT. V and J are TRBV7-6 and TRBJ2-3, with TRBD2 matching over 8 bases. The V and J ends lost 3 bases and 7 bases, in that order; junction bases with no gene match: 15. There are 17 residues in the CDR3. The germline V gene has CDR1 SGHVS and CDR2 FNYEAQ.

This chain joins TRBV9 and TRBJ1-1; D might be TRBD1 (6 bases). The germline gives CDR1 SGDLS, CDR2 YYNGEE. CDR3 size: 14 residues. V lost 3 bases and J 4 bases, leaving 13 bases between the germline ends. The CDR3 DNA is TGTGCCAGCAGCGCCCTGGGGGGGCCCACTGAAGCTTTCTTT. Translated: CASSALGGPTEAFF.

The chain couples TRBV5-4 to TRBJ2-3, with D perhaps matching TRBD1 (6 bases). This CDR3 contains 14 residues. Germline CDR1 SGHNT, CDR2 YYREEE (reference sequence). Trimming took 0 bases from V and 4 from J, leaving 9 bases between them. The CDR3 DNA is TGTGCCAGCAGCTTGGCCAAGGGGGCAGATACGCAGTATTTT. It specifies CASSLAKGADTQYF. Full variable domain (missing parts from reference TRBV5-4 and TRBJ2-3): ETGVTQSPTHLIKTRGQQVTLRCSSQSGHNTVSWYQQALGQGPQFIFQYYREEENGRGNFPPRFSGLQFPNYSSELNVNALELDDSALYLCASSLAKGADTQYFGPGTRLTVL.

The chain has TRBV28 and TRBJ2-5, with D possibly being TRBD1 (5 bases). Germline values: CDR1 MDHEN, CDR2 SYDVKM. This CDR3 spans 13 amino acids. The V and J ends lost 3 bases and 2 bases respectively, with 7 bases between them. The CDR3 region has the DNA TGTGCCAGCAGTTTCCGACAGCAAGAGACCCAGTACTTC. Translating it yields CASSFRQQETQYF.

The rearrangement links TRBV14 to TRBJ2-3; 10 bases align to TRBD2. The length of the CDR3 is 15 residues. V shed 4 bases and J 5 bases; nucleotides not matched to a gene: 6. The germline V gene has CDR1 SGHDN and CDR2 FVKESK. CDR3: CASSPASGRVDTQYF. In nucleotides, the CDR3 is TGTGCCAGCAGCCCAGCGAGCGGGAGGGTAGATACGCAGTATTTT.

This chain uses TRBV7-9 with TRBJ2-7; D may be TRBD1 (5 bases). The CDR3 has 14 amino acids. Germline V lookup: CDR1 SEHNR, CDR2 FQNEAQ (reference sequence). Deletions cut 0 bases from V and 3 bases from J, with 9 bases between. The chain's CDR3 is CASSLAIDSYEQYF. In DNA, the CDR3 is TGTGCCAGCAGCTTAGCTATCGACAGCTACGAGCAGTACTTC.

The J gene is TRBJ1-2, the V gene TRBV6-5, with 8 bases matching TRBD1. Germline loops: CDR1 MNHEY, CDR2 SVGAGI. The CDR3 spans 13 residues. The trim removed 6 bases at V and 9 bases at J, leaving 9 bases unmatched. The CDR3 DNA is TGTGCCAGCAGCAGGGGACAGGCTAAGAGCTACACCTTC. Encoded protein: CASSRGQAKSYTF.

The CDR3 here is CASSSGGQNTGELFF. The CDR3 region has the DNA TGTGCCAGCAGCTCTGGGGGACAGAACACCGGGGAGCTGTTTTTT. The V gene is TRBV5-4, the J gene TRBJ2-2; D may be TRBD1 (6 bases). This CDR3 has 15 amino acids. Germline V lookup: CDR1 SGHNT, CDR2 YYREEE (reference sequence). Trimming shortened V by 3 bases and J by 1 base, and 10 bases separated the two germline ends.

The rearrangement links TRBV6-1 to TRBJ2-7; perhaps TRBD2 as D (7 bases). This CDR3 is 13 amino acids long. In germline, CDR1 is MNHNS, CDR2 SASEGT. V was trimmed by 6 bases and J by 3 bases, leaving 12 bases between them. The CDR3 DNA is TGTGCCAGCAGAGGGGGGGTAGACTACGAGCAGTACTTC. This sequence encodes CASRGGVDYEQYF.

This chain joins TRBV7-9 and TRBJ2-1, with 7 bases aligning to TRBD1. Germline CDR1 SEHNR, CDR2 FQNEAQ (reference sequence). The CDR3 is made up of 13 amino acids. V lost 6 bases, J lost 6 bases, and 5 bases stayed unmatched. The CDR3: CASSWGQINEQFF. The CDR3 nucleotides are TGTGCCAGCAGTTGGGGACAGATCAATGAGCAGTTCTTC.

The V call is TRBV9, the J call TRBJ2-1, with 9 positions matching TRBD1. The CDR3 contains 18 residues. Trimming took 0 bases from V and 10 from J; bases not matched to a gene: 17. Germline CDR1 and CDR2: SGDLS and YYNGEE. This CDR3 is CASSVATVVQGAFREQFF. CDR3 sequence (DNA): TGTGCCAGCAGCGTAGCTACTGTTGTACAGGGGGCATTTCGGGAGCAGTTCTTC.

The chain links TRBV19 to TRBJ1-1, with TRBD1 identical over 7 bases. The CDR3 sequence is 17 residues long. Germline V lookup: CDR1 LNHDA, CDR2 SQIVND (reference sequence). J gave up 4 bases and V 1 base, and 12 bases lay outside the gene matches. CDR3 residues: CASSIGPGTVGTTEAFF. As DNA, the CDR3 is TGTGCCAGTAGTATAGGTCCGGGGACAGTAGGTACCACTGAAGCTTTCTTT.

The V call is TRBV2, the J call TRBJ2-7; 9 nucleotides align to TRBD1. From germline, CDR1 is SNHLY and CDR2 FYNNEI. The CDR3 extends over 13 amino acids. After removal of 8 bases from V and 1 base from J, the junction contained 3 bases not matched to a gene. CDR3 DNA: TGTGCCAGCCCCGGGACAGGGTCCTACGAGCAGTACTTC. Protein sequence: CASPGTGSYEQYF.

J is TRBJ2-4 and V is TRBV1; TRBD2, the D gene given by the table, was not confirmed from the DNA. TRBV1 is a pseudogene locus. CDR3 length: 17 residues. This chain's CDR3 is CTSSQDASGSVQNIQYF. As DNA, the CDR3 is TGCACCAGCAGCCAAGATGCCAGCGGGAGTGTCCAAAACATTCAGTACTTC.

The chain uses TRBV10-3 and TRBJ2-1, with 9 nucleotides matching TRBD1. The CDR3 runs 15 residues. The trim removed 3 bases at V and 4 bases at J, leaving 4 bases unmatched. Per the germline V gene, CDR1 is ENHRY and CDR2 is SYGVKD. DNA of the CDR3: TGTGCCATCAGTGACCCGGGACAGGGTTACAATGAGCAGTTCTTC. Protein sequence: CAISDPGQGYNEQFF.

The CDR3 sequence is CAIRQGDYGYTF. DNA for the CDR3: TGTGCCATTAGACAGGGGGACTATGGCTACACCTTC. The chain recombines TRBV10-3 with TRBJ1-2; TRBD1 matches at 9 bases. The V segment lost 9 bases and the J segment 3 bases; nucleotides outside the gene matches: 2. Per germline, CDR1 ENHRY and CDR2 SYGVKD. The CDR3 spans 12 residues.

The chain combines TRBV11-2 with TRBJ2-5, with D possibly TRBD2 on 6 matching bases. In germline, CDR1 is SGHAT, CDR2 FQNNGV. The CDR3 is made up of 16 amino acids. V shed 0 bases and J shed 5 bases, with 16 bases lying between them. The CDR3 DNA is TGTGCCAGCAGCTTAGATTTAAGCGGGCGTGGGGAGACCCAGTACTTC. As protein: CASSLDLSGRGETQYF.

The chain employs TRBV7-4 and TRBJ2-1; D call uncertain. With 7 bases removed from V and 10 bases from J, the gap between germline ends came to 20 bases. Germline V gene lookup returns CDR1 SGHVT and CDR2 SQSDAQ. The CDR3 consists of 14 residues. CDR3 coding DNA: TGTGCCAGCACCATCGGCCTGGAGCTATGGGAGCAGTTCTTC. As protein: CASTIGLELWEQFF.

The chain employs TRBV19 and TRBJ2-3; no reliable D call. The CDR3 is made up of 14 amino acids. CDR1 is LNHDA, CDR2 SQIVND, per germline (reference sequence). Trimming shortened V by 2 bases and J by 3 bases, and 9 bases separated the two germline ends. CDR3 sequence reads: CASSISRRTDTQYF. The CDR3 DNA reads as TGTGCCAGTAGTATATCGCGCAGGACAGATACGCAGTATTTT.

The chain carries TRBV5-1 and TRBJ1-1; D gene ambiguous. This CDR3 has 13 amino acids. The V gene's germline CDR1 is SGHRS and CDR2 YFSETQ. Trimming removed 4 bases at V and 1 base at J, with 8 bases between. CDR3: CASSTGPNTEAFF. CDR3 in DNA: TGCGCCAGCAGCACCGGTCCGAACACTGAAGCTTTCTTT.

V and J are TRBV5-1 and TRBJ2-2, with 9 bases aligning to TRBD1. Per germline, CDR1 SGHRS and CDR2 YFSETQ. The V segment lost 1 base and the J segment 6 bases; nucleotides outside the gene matches: 4. The CDR3 length is 15 residues. The CDR3 DNA reads TGCGCCAGCAGCTTGTTAACAGGGGGCTCCGGGGAGCTGTTTTTT. It codes for CASSLLTGGSGELFF.